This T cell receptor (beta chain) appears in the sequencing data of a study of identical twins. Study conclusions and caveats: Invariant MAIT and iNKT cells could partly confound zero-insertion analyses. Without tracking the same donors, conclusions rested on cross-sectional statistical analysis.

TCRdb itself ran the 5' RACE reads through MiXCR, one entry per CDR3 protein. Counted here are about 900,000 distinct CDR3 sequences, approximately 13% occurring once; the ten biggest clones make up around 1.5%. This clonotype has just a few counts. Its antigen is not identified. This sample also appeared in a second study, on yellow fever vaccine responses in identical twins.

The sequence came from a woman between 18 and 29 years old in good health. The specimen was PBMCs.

The CDR3 nucleotides are TGCGCCAGCAGCCCCCGTTTACAGGGCACAGATACGCAGTATTTT. This translates into CASSPRLQGTDTQYF. The chain is built from TRBV5-1 and TRBJ2-3; a possible D gene is TRBD1 (5 bases). V dropped 4 bases and J dropped 1 base, with 13 bases sitting between them. The germline gives CDR1 SGHRS, CDR2 YFSETQ. CDR3 size: 15 residues.